The T cell receptor beta chain under discussion was sequenced for a study of Graves' ophthalmopathy and Graves' hyperthyroidism. Ten or more counts support this clonotype. RNA transcripts were the source from which TCR beta CDR3 regions were amplified. Following a first-round RT-PCR that used HTBI primers, a second-round multiplex PCR was carried out. MiXCR, run by TCRdb on the multiplex PCR reads, gives a single entry per CDR3 protein. The data contain hundreds of thousands of distinct CDR3 sequences, 22% of them singletons. The CDR3 loop spans 14 amino acids. The germline V and J ends were trimmed by 6 bases and 0 bases, with 8 bases remaining between them.

The chain links TRBV12-3 or TRBV12-4 to TRBJ2-2; D gene unclear. Sequenced: peripheral blood. This clonotype was sampled from a woman between 18 and 29 years old with stable Graves' hyperthyroidism. Some clones in this sample may be carry-over from other donors' samples. CDR3 loop: CASSPTPNTGELFF. Here the CDR3 DNA reads TGTGCCAGCAGCCCCACACCGAACACCGGGGAGCTGTTTTTT.